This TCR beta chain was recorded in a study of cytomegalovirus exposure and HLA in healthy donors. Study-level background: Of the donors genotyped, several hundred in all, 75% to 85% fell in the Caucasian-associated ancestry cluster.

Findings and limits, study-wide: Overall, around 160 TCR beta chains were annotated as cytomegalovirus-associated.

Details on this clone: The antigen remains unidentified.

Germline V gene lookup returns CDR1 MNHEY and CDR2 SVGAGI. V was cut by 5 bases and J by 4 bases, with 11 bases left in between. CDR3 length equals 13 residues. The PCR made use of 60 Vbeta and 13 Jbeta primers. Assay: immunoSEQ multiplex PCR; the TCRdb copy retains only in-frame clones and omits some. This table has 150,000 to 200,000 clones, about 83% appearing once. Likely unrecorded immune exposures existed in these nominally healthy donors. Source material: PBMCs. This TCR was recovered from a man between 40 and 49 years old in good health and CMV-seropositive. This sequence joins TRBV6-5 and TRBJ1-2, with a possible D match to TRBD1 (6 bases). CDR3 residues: CASSEGVSYGYTF. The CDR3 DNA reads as TGTGCCAGCAGTGAGGGGGTTAGCTATGGCTACACCTTC.